This T cell receptor beta chain was sequenced during a study of T cells after yellow fever vaccination. General observations from the study: It was a small share of clonotypes that appeared in both CD4 and CD8 compartments.

This clonotype was counted only a few times. Its antigen is not known. Germline loops: CDR1 SGHKS, CDR2 YYEKEE (reference sequence). CDR3 size: 17 residues. Trimming cost V 4 bases and J 2 bases; bases outside gene matches: 12. Generation of TCR cDNA used 5'RACE template switching (which added a universal primer site and UMIs). TCRdb itself ran the 5' RACE reads through MiXCR, one entry per CDR3 protein. The data contain more than 95,000 distinct CDR3 sequences, approximately 14% of them singletons. The sample here was CD8+ T cells sorted from PBMCs, taken 5 days after the yellow fever booster vaccination. The chain uses TRBV5-5 and TRBJ1-5, with 7 bases that match TRBD1. The clonotype originates from a man aged 18 to 30 who received the YFV17D yellow fever vaccine. The CDR3, as DNA: TGTGCCAGCAGCGACGAGACAGGGCCGTTCGGCAATCAGCCCCAGCATTTT. Translated: CASSDETGPFGNQPQHF. Supplemented by reference TRBV5-5 and TRBJ1-5, the full variable domain reads DAGVTQSPTHLIKTRGQQVTLRCSPISGHKSVSWYQQVLGQGPQFIFQYYEKEERGRGNFPDRFSARQFPNYSSELNVNALLLGDSALYLCASSDETGPFGNQPQHFGDGTRLSIL.